The next 26 T cell receptor beta chains were all read from a single sample in a study of T cell responses to AZD1222 COVID-19 vaccine (dated by TCRdb to 2020 to 2022). The sample's time point, from its label and the paper: about 28 days (+/-7) after the second vaccine dose. Library preparation was by the immunoSEQ multiplex PCR assay. Sourced from immuneACCESS, this table was stored by TCRdb with only in-frame sequences that have V and J called. A share of the clones is absent; for the studies checked, an unresolved V gene accounts for under half, and the remainder has no known explanation. The sample table contains 65,000 to 95,000 clones; only one count was recorded for around 85% of them. The biggest ten clones account for 10% of the sample. The specimen comprised peripheral blood, sampled 28 days after the second AZD1222 dose. These receptors all come from an adult who received the AZD1222 COVID-19 vaccine.

The rearrangement joins TRBV15 to TRBJ1-5; 7 nucleotides align to TRBD1. V lost 1 base, J lost 8 bases, and 5 bases stayed unmatched. Looked up from germline, CDR1 is LNHNV and CDR2 is YYDKDF (reference sequence). The CDR3 loop spans 14 amino acids. The CDR3 loop is CATSRGWQGEPQHF. DNA of the CDR3: TGTGCCACCAGCAGAGGGTGGCAGGGGGAGCCCCAGCATTTT.

This clone was found a few times. The chain employs TRBV2 and TRBJ1-1; no definite D call. Per germline, CDR1 SNHLY and CDR2 FYNNEI. V lost 7 bases, J lost 0 bases, and 3 bases lay in between. The CDR3 loop spans 11 amino acids. For the CDR3, the DNA is TGTGCCAGCAAGGTGAACACTGAAGCTTTCTTT. Residues: CASKVNTEAFF.

The chain links TRBV10-1 to TRBJ2-2, with TRBD1 matching over 11 bases. V lost 5 bases, J lost 6 bases, and 17 bases stayed unmatched. Germline-derived CDR1 and CDR2 are WNHNN and SYGVQD (reference sequence). CDR3 length equals 19 residues. CDR3 loop: CASSPPPGQGVSSPGELFF. The CDR3 DNA reads TGCGCCAGCAGTCCCCCACCGGGACAGGGGGTAAGTAGTCCCGGGGAGCTGTTTTTT.

V gene TRBV13 combines with J gene TRBJ2-2, with 7 bases matching TRBD1. From germline, CDR1 is PRHDT and CDR2 FYEKMQ (reference sequence). After removal of 6 bases from V and 1 base from J, the junction contained 5 bases not matched to a gene. This CDR3 has 15 amino acids. In DNA, the CDR3 is TGTGCCAGCAGATCGGACAGGAAGAACACCGGGGAGCTGTTTTTT. Protein sequence: CASRSDRKNTGELFF.

This clone was picked up one time. This chain links TRBV30 with TRBJ1-1; 8 bases match TRBD1. Per germline, CDR1 GTSNPN and CDR2 SVGIG (reference sequence). The trim removed 2 bases at V and 1 base at J, leaving 6 bases unmatched. The CDR3 runs to 15 residues. The CDR3 DNA is TGTGCCTGGAGTCGAGCCGGGACAGGGAACACTGAAGCTTTCTTT. It encodes CAWSRAGTGNTEAFF.

The V call is TRBV6-5, the J call TRBJ2-2, with 7 positions matching TRBD2. The CDR3 consists of 15 residues. Germline V gene sequence: CDR1 MNHEY, CDR2 SVGAGI. V gave up 5 bases and J gave up 1 base; unmatched junction bases: 4. This CDR3 is CASSRGELNTGELFF. In DNA form, the CDR3 reads TGTGCCAGCAGTCGGGGGGAATTGAACACCGGGGAGCTGTTTTTT.

This chain connects TRBV10-3 to TRBJ2-5; the D gene is possibly TRBD1 (5 bases). Trimming took 3 bases from V and 5 from J, leaving 13 bases between them. The CDR3 extends over 14 amino acids. CDR1 and CDR2 (germline): ENHRY, SYGVKD. CDR3 sequence (DNA): TGTGCCATCAGTGACCCGCAGGGTCTGGAGACCCAGTACTTC. Translated: CAISDPQGLETQYF.

V gene TRBV6-4 combines with J gene TRBJ1-5, with 7 bases lining up with TRBD1. Germline assignment: CDR1 MRHNA and CDR2 SNTAGT. The CDR3 covers 16 residues. With 0 bases clipped from V and 7 bases from J, the junction kept 9 bases outside the gene matches. The CDR3, as DNA: TGTGCCAGCAGTGACTCAACCCTCGACAGGGCCCAGCCCCAGCATTTT. This gives the protein CASSDSTLDRAQPQHF.

The chain links TRBV28 to TRBJ2-1, with a possible D match to TRBD2 (5 bases). CDR1 and CDR2 (germline): MDHEN, SYDVKM. Trimming stripped 2 bases from V and 7 bases from J, with 12 bases between. The CDR3 has 14 amino acids. The CDR3 reads CASSLGSPRNEQFF. DNA of the CDR3: TGTGCCAGCAGTTTAGGGAGCCCTAGGAATGAGCAGTTCTTC.

This clone was seen only a few times. This same CDR3 is encoded by further DNA sequences in the sample. The rearrangement joins TRBV18 to TRBJ1-1; 7 bases are a match to TRBD1. CDR1 and CDR2 (germline): KGHSH, LQKENI. This CDR3 contains 12 residues. After removal of 1 base from V and 9 bases from J, the junction contained 2 bases not matched to a gene. Here the CDR3 reads CASSPQGAKAFF. The CDR3 DNA reads as TGTGCCAGCTCACCACAGGGGGCTAAAGCTTTCTTT.

This chain uses TRBV5-5 with TRBJ2-7; 7 bases map to TRBD1. This CDR3 is built from 15 residues. Losses at the gene ends were 3 bases for V and 4 bases for J; bases not matched to a gene: 10. In germline, CDR1 is SGHKS, CDR2 YYEKEE (reference sequence). The CDR3 is CASSSSGTVFYEQYF. The CDR3 DNA follows: TGTGCCAGCAGCTCCTCGGGGACAGTTTTTTACGAGCAGTACTTC.

V is TRBV24-1 and J is TRBJ2-3; 8 bases line up with TRBD1. V trimming: 5 bases; J trimming: 5 bases; junction bases outside the gene matches: 5. CDR3 length: 14 residues. Germline V gives CDR1 KGHDR, CDR2 SFDVKD. The DNA for the CDR3 is TGTGCCACCAGTGCGGGACAGGAGGGAGATACGCAGTATTTT. Translated: CATSAGQEGDTQYF.

This chain uses TRBV11-2 with TRBJ2-3, with D possibly TRBD2 on 5 matching bases. Deletions cut 4 bases from V and 4 bases from J, with 15 bases between. CDR1 and CDR2 (germline): SGHAT, FQNNGV. The CDR3 contains 15 residues. CDR3 region: CASSSSLLDADTQYF. The DNA for the CDR3 is TGTGCCAGCAGCTCCTCCCTACTAGACGCAGATACGCAGTATTTT.

The chain uses TRBV12-3 or TRBV12-4 and TRBJ1-1; D might be TRBD1 (5 bases). Trimming removed 6 bases from V and 10 bases from J, with 15 bases in between. This CDR3 contains 12 residues. The CDR3 sequence is CASRFSGQGAFF. Written as DNA, the CDR3 is TGTGCCAGCAGATTCTCGGGCCAGGGAGCTTTCTTT.

The genes are TRBV6-5 and TRBJ1-3, with a weak D call TRBD1 (5 bases). The V end lost 2 bases, the J end lost 4 bases, and 12 bases lay between the germline ends. The CDR3 runs 15 residues. Germline V gene data show CDR1 as MNHEY and CDR2 as SVGAGI. The CDR3 is CASSYGDGLGNTIYF. The CDR3 DNA is TGTGCCAGCAGTTACGGGGACGGACTGGGAAACACCATATATTTT.

A single count supports this clone. The chain joins TRBV27 to TRBJ2-7, with D tentatively TRBD2 (5 bases). The CDR3 has 15 residues. Germline-derived CDR1 and CDR2 are MNHEY and SMNVEV (reference sequence). Trimming stripped 5 bases from V and 3 bases from J, with 17 bases between. CDR3 region: CASSPPPAGLYEQYF. CDR3 bases: TGTGCCAGCAGTCCCCCCCCCGCTGGACTCTACGAGCAGTACTTC.

V usage is TRBV10-3 and J usage is TRBJ1-2, with D possibly TRBD1 on 5 matching bases. Per germline, CDR1 ENHRY and CDR2 SYGVKD. The CDR3 covers 13 residues. With 6 bases removed from V and 2 bases from J, the gap between germline ends came to 10 bases. CDR3 sequence (DNA): TGTGCCATCAGGGAGACAGAGAACTATGGCTACACCTTC. It is translated as CAIRETENYGYTF.

The sample holds a few counts of this clone. Because the CDR3's place on the DNA is in doubt, the DNA is left out and the CDR3 is given as listed by TCRdb. The chain links TRBV6-5 to TRBJ1-5. Both ends counted, the CDR3 spans 12 residues. Germline V gene lookup returns CDR1 MNHEY and CDR2 SVGAGI. CDR3 loop: CASSTSDQPQHF.

The V call is TRBV12-3 or TRBV12-4, the J call TRBJ1-5; tentatively, D is TRBD1 (6 bases). This CDR3 spans 11 amino acids. Trimming removed 3 bases at V and 12 bases at J, with 9 bases between. In DNA form, the CDR3 reads TGTGCCAGCAGTTTGGGGGCAAACCAGCATTTT. Protein sequence: CASSLGANQHF.

J is TRBJ2-3 and V is TRBV10-1; perhaps TRBD2 as D (5 bases). The CDR3 loop spans 15 amino acids. Trimming pared 6 bases from V and 6 bases from J, leaving 19 bases between. Germline lookup yields CDR1 WNHNN and CDR2 SYGVQD (reference sequence). CDR3 in amino acids: CASRPPGLPRDTQYF. The CDR3 DNA is TGCGCCAGCAGGCCTCCGGGATTACCTCGGGATACGCAGTATTTT.

The chain couples TRBV7-8 to TRBJ2-5; D uncertain. Trimming took off 1 base at V and 1 base at J, with 16 bases between the two ends. The CDR3 extends over 17 amino acids. Germline loops: CDR1 SGHVS, CDR2 FQNEAQ. This chain's CDR3 is CASSLGFTVDGQETQYF. The DNA for the CDR3 is TGTGCCAGCAGCTTAGGATTCACCGTTGATGGCCAAGAGACCCAGTACTTC.

The genes are TRBV29-1 and TRBJ1-1; a weak D match, TRBD1 (6 bases). Trimming took off 4 bases at V and 0 bases at J, with 12 bases between the two ends. The CDR3 has 14 residues. The germline gives CDR1 SQVTM, CDR2 ANQGSEA. In nucleotides, the CDR3 is TGCAGCGTTGGGGGGACAACCATGAACACTGAAGCTTTCTTT. Translating it yields CSVGGTTMNTEAFF.

V is TRBV7-2 and J is TRBJ2-1, with 8 bases lining up with TRBD1. Germline assignment: CDR1 SGHTA and CDR2 FQGNSA. J was trimmed by 1 base and V by 4 bases; bases with no gene match: 9. CDR3 size: 17 residues. The CDR3 loop is CASSSGQGRSSYNEQFF. The CDR3 coding sequence is TGTGCCAGCAGCTCCGGACAGGGTAGGAGTTCCTACAATGAGCAGTTCTTC. Using reference TRBV7-2 and TRBJ2-1 for the parts outside the CDR3, the full variable domain is GAGVSQSPSNKVTEKGKDVELRCDPISGHTALYWYRQSLGQGLEFLIYFQGNSAPDKSGLPSDRFSAERTGGSVSTLTIQRTQQEDSAVYLCASSSGQGRSSYNEQFFGPGTRLTVL.

V and J are TRBV3-1 (or the pseudogene TRBV3-2) and TRBJ1-1; no clear D gene. Trimming pared 1 base from V and 5 bases from J, leaving 14 bases between. Germline assignment: CDR1 LGHDT and CDR2 YNNKEL (reference sequence). This CDR3 contains 15 residues. Written as DNA, the CDR3 is TGTGCCAGCAGCCAAGGCCGGGATTATGCGACTGAAGCTTTCTTT. Translated, it gives CASSQGRDYATEAFF.

This chain uses TRBV20-1 with TRBJ2-3, with TRBD2 matching 9 bases. Unmatched junction bases numbered 11, after V lost 3 bases and J lost 4 bases. CDR1 is DFQATT and CDR2 is SNEGSKA in the germline V gene (reference sequence). The CDR3 is 16 residues long. The CDR3 DNA is TGCAGTGCTAGTAGTTTTAGCGGGGGATTCGCAGATACGCAGTATTTT. It translates to CSASSFSGGFADTQYF.

This clone appeared many times. The genes are TRBV6-2 or TRBV6-3 and TRBJ1-1; 12 bases map to TRBD1. CDR3 length: 17 amino acids. The junction had 11 bases not matched to a gene; V was cut back by 2 bases and J by 7 bases. The germline gives CDR1 MNHEY, CDR2 SVGEGT. The CDR3, as DNA: TGTGCCAGCAGTTACACCACGGGACAGGGGGCGCGGAATGAAGCTTTCTTT. Encoded protein: CASSYTTGQGARNEAFF.